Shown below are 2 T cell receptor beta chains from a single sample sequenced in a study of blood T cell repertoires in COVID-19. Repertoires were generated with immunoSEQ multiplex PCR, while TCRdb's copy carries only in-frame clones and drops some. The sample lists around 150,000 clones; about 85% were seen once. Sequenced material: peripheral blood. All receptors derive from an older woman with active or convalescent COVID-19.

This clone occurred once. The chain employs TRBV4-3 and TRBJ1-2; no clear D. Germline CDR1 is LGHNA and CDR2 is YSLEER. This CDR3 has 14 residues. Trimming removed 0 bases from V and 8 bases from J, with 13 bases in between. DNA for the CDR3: TGCGCCAGCAGCCAAGACAGAAATCCCGGGGGCTACACCTTC. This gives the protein CASSQDRNPGGYTF.

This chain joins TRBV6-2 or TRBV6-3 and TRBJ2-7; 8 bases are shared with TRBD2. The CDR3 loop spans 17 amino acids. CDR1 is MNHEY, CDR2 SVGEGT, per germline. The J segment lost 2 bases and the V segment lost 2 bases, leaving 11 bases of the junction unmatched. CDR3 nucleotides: TGTGCCAGCAGTTACCACCAGAGAGCGGGGGACCCCTACGAGCAGTACTTC. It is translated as CASSYHQRAGDPYEQYF.